The entry below describes one T cell receptor beta chain. Which antigen it targets is not known. Base qualities are not provided; no much larger clone lies one nucleotide away. Relative to germline, V is 2 bases shorter and J is 5 bases shorter, with 10 bases between their ends. The cysteine opens and the phenylalanine closes a CDR3 of 14 amino acids. CDR3 DNA is the only sequence kept; it has 42 bases, read in frame from the first base. The germline V gene sets CDR1 to SGHDT and CDR2 to YYEEEE. Whole blood was collected in K2EDTA tubes by collaborating institutions according to the institutions' own protocols. For TCRbeta analysis, collaborators shipped samples as frozen whole blood, isolated PBMCs, or DNA extracted from either of those sample types. The data were taken from a study of blood T cell repertoires in COVID-19 (dated by TCRdb to about 2020). Notes on the research overall: Collaborator samples came from the United States, Italy and Spain and covered acute and convalescent phases of COVID-19. The sample metadata nearly always contained a de-identified subject ID, COVID-19 status, age in years and sex. Samples were obtained from the ongoing ImmuneRACE study (first 160 participants) and from over 1,000 subjects provided by 6 global collaborators. Subjects who had been exposed to COVID-19, were actively infected with it, or had recovered from it provided the deeply sampled blood TCRbeta repertoires that made up the dataset. The material from the prospective study consisted of cDNA or gDNA derived from T cells, B-cell-depleted T cells, or PBMCs. Where available, HLA class I and class II types were obtained from metadata supplied by the sample provider rather than from assay-based typing. The repertoires were released in a freely available public database intended as a resource for research on the immune response to SARS-CoV-2.

TCRbeta CDR3 regions were amplified from genomic DNA using the immunoSEQ Assay, a bias-controlled multiplex PCR. Under the source paper's analysis protocol: Nucleated cell counts per sample were estimated from amplification of reference gene primers within the assay. Sequence reads were collapsed and filtered to measure the absolute abundance of every unique TCRbeta CDR3 rearrangement. For each sample, productive Simpson clonality was calculated by taking the square root of Simpson's diversity index across productive rearrangements. TCRdb limited this immuneACCESS table to in-frame rearrangements with V and J called. A share of clones is missing; checked studies link under half to unresolved V genes, and the rest is unexplained. The DNA gave D and trimming, while V, J and clone size come from that table. The sample data list fewer than 250,000 clones, and around 83% of these were observed just once. The ten largest make up 2.9% of the sample.

Paper-wide results and their limitations: The amount of clinical and demographic metadata varied by source and participant and was provided uncurated.

The clonotype originates from a man in his fifties or sixties with active or convalescent COVID-19. Rearrangement joined TRBV5-6 to TRBJ2-2; a weak D assignment points to TRBD1 (6 bases agree). Material for sequencing was peripheral blood. The DNA sequence reads TGTGCCAGCAGCTTAACAGGGCAAACCGGGGAGCTGTTTTTT. The resulting protein is CASSLTGQTGELFF.